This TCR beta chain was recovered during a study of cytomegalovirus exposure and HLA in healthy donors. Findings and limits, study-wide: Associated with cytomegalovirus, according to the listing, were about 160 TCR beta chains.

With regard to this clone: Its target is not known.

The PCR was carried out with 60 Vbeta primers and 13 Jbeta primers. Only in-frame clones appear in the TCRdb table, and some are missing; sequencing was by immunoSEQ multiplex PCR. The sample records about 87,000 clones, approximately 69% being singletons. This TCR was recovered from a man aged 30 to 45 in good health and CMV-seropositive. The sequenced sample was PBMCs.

In DNA, the CDR3 is TGTGCCAGCAGCTTAGGTTGGACAACCGGGGAGCTGTTTTTT. Amino acid sequence: CASSLGWTTGELFF. This sequence joins TRBV11-2 and TRBJ2-2; perhaps TRBD1 as D (5 bases). The V and J ends lost 1 base and 5 bases respectively, with 8 bases between them. The CDR3 consists of 14 residues. Germline lookup yields CDR1 SGHAT and CDR2 FQNNGV.